This T cell receptor beta chain was captured in a study of CD8 T cells in Susac syndrome. The wider study: Clinically active disease was present in six of the sequenced Susac syndrome patients. About 8 of these patients were in remission.

Random hexamers served to reverse transcribe about 0.5 to 1 ug RNA. The authors amplified TCR beta CDR3 across 54 Vbeta and 13 Jbeta using immunoSEQ multiplex PCR. TCRdb re-analysed the immunoSEQ multiplex PCR reads in MiXCR, keeping a single row per CDR3 protein. There are approximately 190,000 distinct CDR3 sequences in the sample; 85% to 95% occur only once, and approximately 0.16% lies in the top ten. The study sequenced TCR beta in blood CD8+ and CD4+ T cells. V gave up 6 bases and J gave up 2 bases, with 19 bases separating them. The CDR3 length is 16 residues. The rearrangement joins TRBV12-3 or TRBV12-4 to TRBJ1-1; D remains ambiguous. The specimen was CD8+ T cells from PBMCs. The TCR originated in a human donor with Susac syndrome. This CDR3 reads CASSLTETLTNTEAFF. Here the CDR3 DNA reads TGTGCCAGCAGCCTAACAGAGACGCTTACTAACACTGAAGCTTTCTTT.